The following is a TCR beta chain sequence with its context. Antigen specificity is unknown. Per the germline V gene, CDR1 is MNHNS and CDR2 is SASEGT. V lost 1 base and J lost 5, with 14 bases in between. The CDR3 sequence is 15 residues long. The source of the sample is a study of cytomegalovirus exposure and HLA in healthy donors. Overall study: The Caucasian-associated ancestry cluster contained 81% of the 300 to 450 genotyped donors. Study-level results: A classifier reportedly called cytomegalovirus status with high sensitivity and specificity. The study listed about 150 cytomegalovirus-associated TCR beta chains.

13 Jbeta primers and 60 Vbeta primers were used for the PCR. Only in-frame clones appear in the TCRdb table, and some are missing; sequencing was by immunoSEQ multiplex PCR. With roughly 77,000 clones in the sample, the ten largest clones hold around 4.4%. Material: PBMCs. This receptor was taken from a man aged 25-45 years in good health and CMV-seronegative. This chain links TRBV6-1 with TRBJ2-5, with D tentatively TRBD2 (6 bases). CDR3 nucleotide sequence: TGTGCCAGCAGTGAAGTTTTAGGAGGGGACGAGACCCAGTACTTC. This translates into CASSEVLGGDETQYF.